A selection of T cell receptor beta chains follows, all from one sample in a study of neoadjuvant anti-PD-1 for oral cavity cancer. The protocol was immunoSEQ multiplex PCR, while the TCRdb copy is restricted to in-frame clones and leaves out a portion. The repertoire holds more than 11,000 clones, with around 70% as singletons. The material sequenced was PBMCs, taken after nivolumab (anti-PD-1) treatment. The source of these receptors is a person aged 35-80 years with oral cavity squamous cell carcinoma. The CDR3 runs from the conserved cysteine through the conserved F or W. D genes are given only for firm matches. Some rows mark clone size as missing; the rest say once, few, many or name a class of expanded clone.

d_call j_call v_call clone_size cdr3_nt cdr3_aa
TRBD2 TRBJ2-3 TRBV6-1 - TGTGCCAGCAGTGAAGGGTGGATTATGACTAGCGGGGGCCGAGGGGAAGATACGCAGTATTTT CASSEGWIMTSGGRGEDTQYF
TRBD1 TRBJ1-2 TRBV4-2 - TGTGCCAGCAGCCAAGACCGGGACAGGAACTATGGCTACACCTTC CASSQDRDRNYGYTF
- TRBJ2-3 TRBV29-1 - TGCAGCGTTGAATTCGATAGGGTCCAAGGTACGCAGTATTTT CSVEFDRVQGTQYF
- TRBJ2-7 TRBV7-8 - TGTGCCAGCAGCTTAGCGGGAACGTACGAGCAGTACTTC CASSLAGTYEQYF
- TRBJ1-2 TRBV5-4 - TGTGCCAGCATCTCATTCCCCACACAGGGAAAAAACTATGGCTACACCTTC CASISFPTQGKNYGYTF
- TRBJ1-5 TRBV6-5 few TGTGCCAGCAGTTACTCACAATATAGCAATCAGCCCCAGCATTTT CASSYSQYSNQPQHF
TRBD2 TRBJ2-2 TRBV2 - TGTGCCAGCAGTGAAGTAGGCGGGAGGTCCCACACCGGGGAGCTGTTTTTT CASSEVGGRSHTGELFF
- TRBJ1-4 TRBV7-8 - TGTGCCAGCAGCTTAGCGGGGGCCTGGCTTAGGTTATCTAATGAAAAACTGTTTTTT CASSLAGAWLRLSNEKLFF
TRBD2 TRBJ2-1 TRBV27 - TGTGCCAGCAGTTTATCCCACCGACTGGGGGTTCGGGACTATACCTACAATGAGCAGTTCTTC CASSLSHRLGVRDYTYNEQFF
- TRBJ2-3 TRBV5-6 - TGTGCCAGCAGCTTCCGACAGGTAGGCACAGATACGCAGTATTTT CASSFRQVGTDTQYF
- TRBJ2-1 TRBV1 - TGCACCAGCAGCGGAGGCGGGAGGATCAATGAGCAGTTCTTC CTSSGGGRINEQFF
TRBD2 TRBJ2-3 TRBV5-6 - TGTGCCAGCACCAAGTTTTTAGCGGGAGCAAGAGATACGCAGTATTTT CASTKFLAGARDTQYF
TRBD1 TRBJ1-1 TRBV30 - TGTGCCTGGAGTACAGGGGGGCGGACTGAAGCTTTCTTT CAWSTGGRTEAFF
TRBD1 TRBJ2-4 TRBV11-2 - TGTGCCAGCAGCTTAGGACAGGGGATTCGCCAAAACATTCAGTACTTC CASSLGQGIRQNIQYF
- TRBJ1-1 TRBV29-1 - TGCAGCGTTGAAGAGGTCCGACAACAGGCTTTCTTT CSVEEVRQQAFF
TRBD1 TRBJ1-1 TRBV4-2 - TGTGCCAGCAGCTGGACAGGGAGAGTGAGTACTGAAGCTTTCTTT CASSWTGRVSTEAFF
TRBD2 TRBJ2-7 TRBV11-2 - TGTGCCAGCAGCTTCCCGGGGCGGGGGGTCTACGAGCAGTACTTC CASSFPGRGVYEQYF
- TRBJ2-7 TRBV27 few TGTGCCAGCAGTCAGACGGGATACGAGCAGTACTTC CASSQTGYEQYF
- TRBJ1-1 TRBV5-1 few TGCGCCAGCAGCCTTACGCTCCAGAACACTGAAGCTTTCTTT CASSLTLQNTEAFF
- TRBJ2-7 TRBV27 - TGTGCCAGCAGGAGCATGGGAAATACCTACGAGCAGTACTTC CASRSMGNTYEQYF
TRBD2 TRBJ2-7 TRBV28 - TGTGCCAGCAGTTTACTAGGGACTAGCCCGCCGGAGCAGTACTTC CASSLLGTSPPEQYF
TRBD1 TRBJ2-2 TRBV7-2 - TGTGCCAGCAGCCCCGGGACAGCATTCACCGGGGAGCTGTTTTTT CASSPGTAFTGELFF
TRBD1 TRBJ1-1 TRBV5-1 - TGCGCCAGCAGCTCAACAGGGGGCGAGGGCACTGAAGCTTTCTTT CASSSTGGEGTEAFF
TRBD2 TRBJ2-1 TRBV5-1 once TGCGCCAGCACAACAGGACTAGCGCGTAATGAGCAGTTCTTC CASTTGLARNEQFF
- TRBJ1-5 TRBV6-1 - TGTGCCAGCACTTGGTTCAATCAGCCCCAGCATTTT CASTWFNQPQHF
TRBD1 TRBJ1-4 TRBV6-1 - TGTGCCAGCAGGGCAACGGACAGGGGAGTCGGGAAACTGTTTTTT CASRATDRGVGKLFF
- TRBJ1-3 TRBV7-3 - TGTGCCAGCAGCTCCTCGCGTGGGTTTGGAAACACCATATATTTT CASSSSRGFGNTIYF
- TRBJ2-5 TRBV15 - TGTGCCACCAGCGGCAGGCCCCAAGAGACCCAGTACTTC CATSGRPQETQYF
- TRBJ1-5 TRBV2 - TGTGCCAGCAGTGCCGGTCTCCAGGCCCAGCATTTT CASSAGLQAQHF
- TRBJ1-1 TRBV7-2 once TGTGCCAGCAGCTTAGCAGGGGGAGTGGACACTGAAGCTTTCTTT CASSLAGGVDTEAFF
TRBD2 TRBJ2-7 TRBV5-1 - TGCGCCAGCAGCCTGCGGGGGGATGAGCAGTACTTC CASSLRGDEQYF
TRBD2 TRBJ2-7 TRBV10-3 - TGTGCCATCGGACTTGCTAGCGGGGCCGAAAACGAGCAGTACTTC CAIGLASGAENEQYF
- TRBJ2-7 TRBV30 - TGTGCCTGGGACGAGGAAGGCTACGAGCAGTACTTC CAWDEEGYEQYF
- TRBJ2-7 TRBV4-1 - TGCGCCAGCAGCCAAGATGGAGACAGACTCTCCTACGAGCAGTACTTC CASSQDGDRLSYEQYF
- TRBJ2-3 TRBV30 - TGTGCCTGGACGAACACCGGGATAGATACGCAGTATTTT CAWTNTGIDTQYF
- TRBJ2-7 TRBV9 - TGTGCCAGCAGCGTAAGTGCCAGCCTCCCCAAGGAGTACTTC CASSVSASLPKEYF
- TRBJ1-4 TRBV20-1 - TGCAGTCTCAGAACGGATGAAAAACTGTTTTTT CSLRTDEKLFF
TRBD1 TRBJ2-3 TRBV6-4 - TGTGCCAGCAGTGAGGGACAGGGGGCTGATACGCAGTATTTT CASSEGQGADTQYF
- TRBJ2-1 TRBV11-2 - TGTGCCAGCAGCCGTTCGATCAATGAGCAGTTCTTC CASSRSINEQFF
TRBD1 TRBJ1-5 TRBV7-9 - TGTGCCAGCAGCTTAACAGGGGGTAGTCAGCCCCAGCATTTT CASSLTGGSQPQHF
- TRBJ1-5 TRBV6-1 - TGTGCCAGCAGGGAGATTCAGCCCCAGCATTTT CASREIQPQHF
TRBD1 TRBJ1-5 TRBV19 - TGTGCCAGTAGTCCAGGGGGCGCGGGTCAGCCCCAGCATTTT CASSPGGAGQPQHF
TRBD1 TRBJ1-1 TRBV27 few TGTGCCAGCAAAAGGGCGACAGGGGTGGACACTGAAGCTTTCTTT CASKRATGVDTEAFF
TRBD2 TRBJ2-7 TRBV27 - TGTGCCAGCAGTCAGCTCGGGACTAGCGGAAGCTACGAGCAGTACTTC CASSQLGTSGSYEQYF
- TRBJ1-2 TRBV6-5 few TGTGCCAGCAGTAAGGACAGCAACTATGGCTACACCTTC CASSKDSNYGYTF
- TRBJ1-2 TRBV27 - TGTGCCAGCAGTTTCGACACTAAGGCGGGCTACACCTTC CASSFDTKAGYTF
- TRBJ1-2 TRBV19 - TGTGCCAGTAGTAGAGGAGAGGGTAATAACTATGGCTACACCTTC CASSRGEGNNYGYTF
- TRBJ2-2 TRBV7-9 few TGTGCCAGCAGCATCGGACACGAGAACACCGGGGAGCTGTTTTTT CASSIGHENTGELFF
- TRBJ1-1 TRBV7-6 few TGTGCCAGCAGCCCTCAGGGAAAATTAGGCACTGAAGCTTTCTTT CASSPQGKLGTEAFF